A single sample is the source of the 15 T cell receptor beta chains below, sequenced in a study of response to subunit inactivated influenza vaccine. TCRdb itself ran the RT-PCR reads through MiXCR, one entry per CDR3 protein. This sample has around 470,000 distinct CDR3 sequences, with about 7.2% found just once. The sequencing here drew on PBMCs from blood, taken around 2 years after vaccination. The receptors here all came from a man aged 50 to 69 who received an inactivated influenza vaccine.

This clonotype has a handful of counts. The chain employs TRBV10-3 and TRBJ1-3, with 8 bases that match TRBD1. The CDR3 totals 14 residues. Germline CDR1 reads ENHRY; CDR2 reads SYGVKD. The ends lost 6 bases at V and 1 base at J; junction bases unmatched: 2. CDR3 sequence: CAIRTGVSGNTIYF. The CDR3 DNA reads TGTGCCATCAGGACAGGGGTTTCTGGAAACACCATATATTTT.

The genes are TRBV24-1 and TRBJ2-2; no clear D. Germline CDR1 KGHDR, CDR2 SFDVKD. Deletions cut 10 bases from V and 3 bases from J, with 14 bases between. The CDR3 is 14 amino acids. The CDR3 sequence: CATSIGSYTGELFF. For the CDR3, the DNA is TGTGCCACTTCGATAGGGTCCTACACCGGGGAGCTGTTTTTT.

There are many counts of this clonotype. V and J are TRBV29-1 and TRBJ2-7, with D maybe TRBD2 (5 bases). Germline V gives CDR1 SQVTM, CDR2 ANQGSEA. The CDR3 consists of 11 residues. V dropped 4 bases and J dropped 7 bases, with 11 bases sitting between them. For the CDR3, the DNA is TGCAGCGTTGCTTCCCCGGGGGAGCAGTACTTC. This encodes CSVASPGEQYF.

This clonotype appeared a few times. The V gene is TRBV7-9, the J gene TRBJ2-3; either TRBD1 or TRBD2 may fit D (6 bases each). This CDR3 contains 13 residues. The V end lost 6 bases, the J end lost 5 bases, and 12 bases lay between the germline ends. Per germline, CDR1 SEHNR and CDR2 FQNEAQ (reference sequence). DNA of the CDR3: TGTGCCAGCAGTGGGGGGCGCTTAGATACGCAGTATTTT. Translated: CASSGGRLDTQYF.

The table lists this clonotype with many counts. The chain joins TRBV20-1 to TRBJ1-2; no clear D. V was shortened by 3 bases and J by 6 bases, with 8 bases between the two germline ends. The length of the CDR3 is 11 residues. Germline loops: CDR1 DFQATT, CDR2 SNEGSKA (reference sequence). This CDR3 reads CSASRTNGYTF. The CDR3 nucleotides are TGCAGTGCTAGTCGGACGAATGGCTACACCTTC.

Many counts were recorded for this clonotype. This sequence joins TRBV6-1 and TRBJ2-3; tentatively, D is TRBD1 or TRBD2 (6 bases each). The V gene lost 7 bases and the J gene lost 5 bases, with 19 bases spanning the gap. Germline V CDR1 and CDR2: MNHNS, SASEGT. The CDR3 contains 15 residues. The CDR3 protein is CASNDRRGKGDTQYF. The CDR3 bases are TGTGCCAGCAATGATCGGAGGGGGAAGGGAGATACGCAGTATTTT.

Remarks on this clonotype: A much more abundant neighbour one base away suggests this may be a read error. The gene calls are TRBV20-1 and TRBJ2-7; D is unclear. Germline CDR1 DFQATT, CDR2 SNEGSKA (reference sequence). The CDR3 runs 13 residues. The V gene lost 3 bases and the J gene lost 2 bases, with 11 bases spanning the gap. Here the CDR3 reads CSARHTSAYEQYF. Here the CDR3 DNA reads TGCAGTGCTAGGCACACCTCTGCCTACGAGCAGTACTTC.

This clonotype came up a few times. J is TRBJ1-1 and V is TRBV5-6; possible D gene TRBD1, 5 bases. Trimming pared 4 bases from V and 3 bases from J, leaving 16 bases between. Germline CDR1 SGHDT, CDR2 YYEEEE. The CDR3 is made up of 15 amino acids. CDR3 amino acids: CASSRGPPPDTEAFF. The DNA of the CDR3 is TGTGCCAGCAGCCGGGGACCTCCCCCGGACACTGAAGCTTTCTTT.

This clonotype has just a few counts. This sequence joins TRBV3-1 and TRBJ2-2; D not certain. The CDR3 totals 14 residues. Trimming stripped 0 bases from V and 7 bases from J, with 9 bases between. Germline V gene data show CDR1 as LGHDT and CDR2 as YNNKEL (reference sequence). In nucleotides, the CDR3 is TGTGCCAGCAGCCAAGATCTAAGCGACGGGGAGCTGTTTTTT. It yields the protein CASSQDLSDGELFF.

In its sample, this clonotype was seen a few times. The chain is built from TRBV2 and TRBJ2-2, with 9 bases that match TRBD1. The CDR3 covers 15 residues. V gave up 7 bases and J gave up 1 base; unmatched junction bases: 4. Per germline, CDR1 SNHLY and CDR2 FYNNEI. In DNA form, the CDR3 reads TGTGCCAGCAATCCGGGACAGGGGAACACCGGGGAGCTGTTTTTT. This translates into CASNPGQGNTGELFF.

The V gene is TRBV20-1, the J gene TRBJ2-3; 10 bases align to TRBD1. V dropped 6 bases and J dropped 3; count of bases not matched to a gene: 6. CDR1 and CDR2 from the germline V gene are DFQATT and SNEGSKA (reference sequence). This CDR3 is built from 14 residues. The CDR3 region has the DNA TGCAGTGCCCAGGACAGGGGGAGAACAGATACGCAGTATTTT. It encodes CSAQDRGRTDTQYF.

This clonotype has a handful of counts. The CDR3 is CASSRPFVREQFF. The CDR3 region has the DNA TGTGCCAGCAGCCGCCCCTTCGTGCGGGAGCAGTTCTTC. This sequence joins TRBV5-6 and TRBJ2-1; no clear D. The germline gives CDR1 SGHDT, CDR2 YYEEEE. The CDR3 spans 13 residues. Trimming shortened V by 4 bases and J by 10 bases, and 15 bases separated the two germline ends.

Ten or more counts support this clonotype. The V gene is TRBV9, the J gene TRBJ1-5, with 9 bases aligning to TRBD1. The ends lost 4 bases at V and 5 bases at J; junction bases unmatched: 7. Per germline, CDR1 SGDLS and CDR2 YYNGEE. The CDR3 runs to 15 residues. CDR3: CASSPGTGFYQPQHF. The CDR3 region has the DNA TGTGCCAGCAGCCCCGGGACAGGGTTCTATCAGCCCCAGCATTTT. The full variable domain, its missing parts supplied by reference TRBV9 and TRBJ1-5, is DSGVTQTPKHLITATGQRVTLRCSPRSGDLSVYWYQQSLDQGLQFLIQYYNGEERAKGNILERFSAQQFPDLHSELNLSSLELGDSALYFCASSPGTGFYQPQHFGDGTRLSIL.

This clonotype came up many times. The chain employs TRBV7-9 and TRBJ2-7; D remains unclear. CDR3 length: 13 amino acids. Germline values: CDR1 SEHNR, CDR2 FQNEAQ (reference sequence). Trimming cost V 2 bases and J 3 bases, with 8 bases left between them. In DNA, the CDR3 is TGTGCCAGCAGCTTAATAGAAAACTACGAGCAGTACTTC. Residues: CASSLIENYEQYF.

This clonotype showed up many times. The genes are TRBV5-5 and TRBJ1-1, with D possibly being TRBD1 (6 bases). The CDR3 has 14 amino acids. Trimming removed 4 bases from V and 0 bases from J, with 10 bases in between. Germline CDR1 reads SGHKS; CDR2 reads YYEKEE (reference sequence). This chain's CDR3 is CASSPGVVNTEAFF. DNA for the CDR3: TGTGCCAGCAGCCCAGGGGTTGTGAACACTGAAGCTTTCTTT.